This TCR beta chain was captured by sequencing in a study of cytomegalovirus exposure and HLA in healthy donors. PCR used 60 Vbeta primers and 13 Jbeta primers. Only in-frame clones appear in the TCRdb table, and some are missing; sequencing was by immunoSEQ multiplex PCR. The sample records 130,000 to 150,000 clones, about two thirds being singletons. Though nominally healthy at sampling, donors likely had unrecorded immune exposures. As concerns this clone: The antigen is undetermined.

Germline V lookup: CDR1 SGHTA, CDR2 FQGTGA. V lost 5 bases, J lost 9 bases, and 5 bases stayed unmatched. The CDR3 extends over 15 amino acids. Findings of the study overall: Data from an earlier analysis indicated that most TCR beta V segments were productive either about 87% or about 30% of the time.

Sequencing used PBMCs. The chain combines TRBV7-3 with TRBJ2-1; TRBD2 aligns across 15 bases. The receptor was derived from a woman between 18 and 30 years old in good health and CMV-seronegative. CDR3: CASSLGTSGGLEQFF. As DNA, the CDR3 is TGTGCCAGCAGCCTCGGGACTAGCGGGGGGCTTGAGCAGTTCTTC.